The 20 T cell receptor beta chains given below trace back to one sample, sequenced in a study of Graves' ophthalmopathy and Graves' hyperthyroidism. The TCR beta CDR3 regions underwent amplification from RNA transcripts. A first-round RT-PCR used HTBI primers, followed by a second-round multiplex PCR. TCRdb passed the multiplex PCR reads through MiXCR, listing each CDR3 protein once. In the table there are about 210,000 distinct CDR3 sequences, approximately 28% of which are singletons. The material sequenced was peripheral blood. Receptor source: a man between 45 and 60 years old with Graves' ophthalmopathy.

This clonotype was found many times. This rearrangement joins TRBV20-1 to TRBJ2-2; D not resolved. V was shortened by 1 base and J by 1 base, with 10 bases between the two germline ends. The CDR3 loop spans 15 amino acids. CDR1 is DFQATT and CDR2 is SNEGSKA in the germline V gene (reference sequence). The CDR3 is CSARGMTVNTGELFF. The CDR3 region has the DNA TGCAGTGCTAGAGGAATGACTGTGAACACCGGGGAGCTGTTTTTT.

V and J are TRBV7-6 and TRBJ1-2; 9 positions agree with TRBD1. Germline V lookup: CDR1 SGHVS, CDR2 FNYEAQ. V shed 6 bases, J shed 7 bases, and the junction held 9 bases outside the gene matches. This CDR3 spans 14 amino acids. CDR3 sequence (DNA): TGTGCCAGCAGTTCCCGGACAGGGGTGGGTGGCTACACCTTC. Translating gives CASSSRTGVGGYTF.

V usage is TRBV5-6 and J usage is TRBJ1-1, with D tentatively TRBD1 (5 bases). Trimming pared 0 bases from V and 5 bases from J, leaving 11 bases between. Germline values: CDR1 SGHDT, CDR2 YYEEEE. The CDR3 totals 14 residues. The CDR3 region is CASSLAGLLTEAFF. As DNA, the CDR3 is TGTGCCAGCAGCTTGGCGGGACTTTTAACTGAAGCTTTCTTT.

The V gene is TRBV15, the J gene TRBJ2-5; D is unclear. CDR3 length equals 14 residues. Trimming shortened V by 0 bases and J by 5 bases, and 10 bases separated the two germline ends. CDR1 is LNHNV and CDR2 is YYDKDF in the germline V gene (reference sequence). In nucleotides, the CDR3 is TGTGCCACCAGCAGAGATGCAGGTGGCGAGACCCAGTACTTC. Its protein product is CATSRDAGGETQYF.

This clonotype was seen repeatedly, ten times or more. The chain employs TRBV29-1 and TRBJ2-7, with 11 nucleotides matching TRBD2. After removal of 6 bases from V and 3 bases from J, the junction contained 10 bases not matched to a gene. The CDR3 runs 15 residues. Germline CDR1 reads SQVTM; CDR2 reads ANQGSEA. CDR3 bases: TGCAGCGTCCCAAGTATAGCGGGAGGGAGCTACGAGCAGTACTTC. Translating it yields CSVPSIAGGSYEQYF.

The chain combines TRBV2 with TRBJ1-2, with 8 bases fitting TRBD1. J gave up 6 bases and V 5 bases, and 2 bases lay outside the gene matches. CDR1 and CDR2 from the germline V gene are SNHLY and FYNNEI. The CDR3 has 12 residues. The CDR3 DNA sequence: TGTGCCAGCAGTTCGACAGGGGATGGCTACACCTTC. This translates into CASSSTGDGYTF.

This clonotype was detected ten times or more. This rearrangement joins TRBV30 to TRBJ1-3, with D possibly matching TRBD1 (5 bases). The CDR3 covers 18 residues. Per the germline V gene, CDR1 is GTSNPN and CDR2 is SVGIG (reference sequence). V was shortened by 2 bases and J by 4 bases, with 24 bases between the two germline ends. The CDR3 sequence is CAWSPVDPGTEKGNTIYF. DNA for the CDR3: TGTGCCTGGAGTCCCGTAGATCCCGGGACCGAAAAAGGAAACACCATATATTTT.

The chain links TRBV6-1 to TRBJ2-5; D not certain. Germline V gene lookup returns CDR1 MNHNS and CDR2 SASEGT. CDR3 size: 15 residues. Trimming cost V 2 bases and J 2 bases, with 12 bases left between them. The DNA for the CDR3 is TGTGCCAGCAGTGAACGGCCAAATCGGCAAGAGACCCAGTACTTC. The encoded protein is CASSERPNRQETQYF.

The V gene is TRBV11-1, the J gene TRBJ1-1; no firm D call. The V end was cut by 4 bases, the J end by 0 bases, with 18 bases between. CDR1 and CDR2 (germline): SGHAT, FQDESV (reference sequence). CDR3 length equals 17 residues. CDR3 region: CASSSRLGRPMNTEAFF. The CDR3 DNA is TGTGCCAGCAGCTCACGTCTGGGCAGGCCAATGAACACTGAAGCTTTCTTT.

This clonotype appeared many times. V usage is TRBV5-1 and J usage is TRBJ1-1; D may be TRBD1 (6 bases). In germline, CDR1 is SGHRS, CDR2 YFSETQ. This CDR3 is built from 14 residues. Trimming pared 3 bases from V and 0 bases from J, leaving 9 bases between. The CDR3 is CASSSDSMNTEAFF. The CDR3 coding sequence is TGCGCCAGCAGCTCGGACAGTATGAACACTGAAGCTTTCTTT.

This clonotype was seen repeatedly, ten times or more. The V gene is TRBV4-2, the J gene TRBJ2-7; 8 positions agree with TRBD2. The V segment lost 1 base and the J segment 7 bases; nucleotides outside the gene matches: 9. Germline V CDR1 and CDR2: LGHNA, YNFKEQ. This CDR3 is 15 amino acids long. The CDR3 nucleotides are TGTGCCAGCAGCCAAGGGTCGGGAGGGCCAGGGGAGCAGTACTTC. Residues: CASSQGSGGPGEQYF.

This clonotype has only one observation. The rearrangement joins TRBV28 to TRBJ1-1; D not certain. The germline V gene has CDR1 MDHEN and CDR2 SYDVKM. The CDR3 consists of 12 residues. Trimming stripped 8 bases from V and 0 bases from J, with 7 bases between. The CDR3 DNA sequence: TGTGCCAGCCGCTTATTGAACACTGAAGCTTTCTTT. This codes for CASRLLNTEAFF.

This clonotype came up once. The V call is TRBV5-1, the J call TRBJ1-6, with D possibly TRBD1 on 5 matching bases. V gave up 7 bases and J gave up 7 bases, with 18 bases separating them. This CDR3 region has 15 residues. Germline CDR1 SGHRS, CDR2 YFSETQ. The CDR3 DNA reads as TGCGCCAGCTCCGAGCGAACAGGAGGAAATTCACCCCTCCACTTT. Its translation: CASSERTGGNSPLHF.

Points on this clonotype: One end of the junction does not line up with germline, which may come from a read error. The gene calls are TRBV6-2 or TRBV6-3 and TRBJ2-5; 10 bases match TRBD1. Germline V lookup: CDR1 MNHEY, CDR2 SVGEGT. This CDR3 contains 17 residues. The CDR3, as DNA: TGTGCCAGCAGCTATCATATCGGGACAGGGGACCAAGGGACCCAGTACTTC. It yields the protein CASSYHIGTGDQGTQYF.

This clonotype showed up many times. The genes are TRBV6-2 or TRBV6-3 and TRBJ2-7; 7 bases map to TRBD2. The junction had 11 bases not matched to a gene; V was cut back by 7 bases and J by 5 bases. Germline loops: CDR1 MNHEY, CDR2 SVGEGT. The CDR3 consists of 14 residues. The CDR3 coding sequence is TGTGCCAGCATCTCTAGCGGCGGGGCCCACGAGCAGTACTTC. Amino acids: CASISSGGAHEQYF.

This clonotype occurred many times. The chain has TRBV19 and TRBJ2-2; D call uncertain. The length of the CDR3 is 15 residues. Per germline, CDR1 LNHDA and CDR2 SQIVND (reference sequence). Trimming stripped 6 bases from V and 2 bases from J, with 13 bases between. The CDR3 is CASSLAVFNTGELFF. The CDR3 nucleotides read TGTGCCAGTAGCTTGGCGGTCTTTAACACCGGGGAGCTGTTTTTT.

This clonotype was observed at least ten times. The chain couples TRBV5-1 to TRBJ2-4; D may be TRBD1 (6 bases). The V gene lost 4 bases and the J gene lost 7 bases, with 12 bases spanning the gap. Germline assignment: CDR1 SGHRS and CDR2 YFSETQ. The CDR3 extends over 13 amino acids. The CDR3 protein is CASSLQGYNIQYF. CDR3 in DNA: TGCGCCAGCAGCCTGCAGGGGTACAACATTCAGTACTTC.

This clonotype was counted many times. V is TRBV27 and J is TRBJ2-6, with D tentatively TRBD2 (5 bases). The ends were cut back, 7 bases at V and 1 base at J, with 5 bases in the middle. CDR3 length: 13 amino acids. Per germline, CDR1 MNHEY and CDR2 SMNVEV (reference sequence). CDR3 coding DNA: TGTGCCAGCACGGGGTCTGGGGCCAACGTCCTGACTTTC. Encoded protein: CASTGSGANVLTF.

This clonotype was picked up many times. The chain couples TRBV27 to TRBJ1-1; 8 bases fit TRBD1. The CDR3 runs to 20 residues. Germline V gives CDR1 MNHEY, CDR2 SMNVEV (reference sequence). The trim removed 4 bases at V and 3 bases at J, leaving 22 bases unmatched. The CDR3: CASSSAYPRQGRWGDTEAFF. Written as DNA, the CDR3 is TGTGCCAGCAGTTCCGCCTACCCGAGACAGGGGCGGTGGGGGGACACTGAAGCTTTCTTT.

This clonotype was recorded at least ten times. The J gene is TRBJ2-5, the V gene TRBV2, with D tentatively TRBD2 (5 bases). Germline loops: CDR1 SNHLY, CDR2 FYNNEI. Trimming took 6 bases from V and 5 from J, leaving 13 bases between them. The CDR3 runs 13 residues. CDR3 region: CASREVGRETQYF. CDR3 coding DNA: TGTGCCAGCAGGGAGGTTGGACGGGAGACCCAGTACTTC. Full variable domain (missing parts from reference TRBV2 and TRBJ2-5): EPEVTQTPSHQVTQMGQEVILRCVPISNHLYFYWYRQILGQKVEFLVSFYNNEISEKSEIFDDQFSVERPDGSNFTLKIRSTKLEDSAMYFCASREVGRETQYFGPGTRLLVL.